One and the same sample provided the 28 T cell receptor beta chains below, sequenced in a study of blood T cells in healthy people across ages. It was with a sample-barcoded 5' primer and a J-beta primer mix that a second PCR of roughly 7 to 12 cycles was run. TCRdb reanalysed the 5' RACE reads using MiXCR and keeps one entry per CDR3 protein. The table records roughly 700,000 distinct CDR3 sequences, about 34% of them present only once. Sequencing was carried out using blood. The receptors derive from a woman aged 80 or over in good health.

Ten or more counts support this clonotype. The chain links TRBV2 to TRBJ2-3; perhaps TRBD1 as D (6 bases). V shed 4 bases and J shed 0 bases, with 8 bases lying between them. Per germline, CDR1 SNHLY and CDR2 FYNNEI. CDR3 length: 14 residues. CDR3 region: CASSAGASTDTQYF. In DNA, the CDR3 is TGTGCCAGCAGTGCAGGGGCTAGCACAGATACGCAGTATTTT.

About this clonotype: This could be a read error, since a much larger clone is one nucleotide away. This chain uses TRBV12-3 or TRBV12-4 with TRBJ2-1; 7 bases map to TRBD2. The CDR3 loop spans 16 amino acids. The CDR3 loop reads CASSRDFGGSYNEQVF. CDR3 nucleotides: TGTGCCAGCAGTAGGGACTTCGGGGGGTCCTACAATGAGCAGGTCTTC.

This clonotype has a count of ten or more. J is TRBJ2-7 and V is TRBV29-1; 7 positions agree with TRBD1. With V trimmed by 6 bases and J by 3 bases, 11 bases remained unmatched. The length of the CDR3 is 14 residues. The V gene's germline CDR1 is SQVTM and CDR2 ANQGSEA. CDR3 sequence reads: CSVTRQGASYEQYF. In DNA form, the CDR3 reads TGCAGCGTGACCCGACAGGGAGCTAGCTACGAGCAGTACTTC.

At least ten counts were recorded for this clonotype. The chain couples TRBV13 to TRBJ2-7; D is ambiguous. With 2 bases removed from V and 4 bases from J, the gap between germline ends came to 6 bases. Per the germline V gene, CDR1 is PRHDT and CDR2 is FYEKMQ (reference sequence). The CDR3 is 12 amino acids. CDR3 loop: CASSLRRYEQYF. The CDR3 DNA follows: TGTGCCAGCAGCTTACGGCGGTACGAGCAGTACTTC.

A few counts support this clonotype. This chain's CDR3 is CASSSTSGAWDYGYTF. The CDR3 DNA reads TGTGCCAGCTCTAGTACCTCAGGGGCCTGGGACTATGGCTACACCTTC. The chain links TRBV18 to TRBJ1-2, with D possibly being TRBD1 (6 bases). CDR1 KGHSH and CDR2 LQKENI come from the germline V gene. This CDR3 region has 16 residues. Trimming stripped 6 bases from V and 3 bases from J, with 20 bases between.

This clonotype was seen a few times. The chain employs TRBV7-3 and TRBJ2-7; 8 bases match TRBD2. The germline gives CDR1 SGHTA, CDR2 FQGTGA. J was trimmed by 7 bases and V by 1 base; bases with no gene match: 9. The CDR3 is made up of 15 amino acids. CDR3 region: CASSLRRGERNEQYF. The CDR3 nucleotides read TGTGCCAGCAGCTTAAGGCGGGGGGAGAGGAATGAGCAGTACTTC.

This clonotype was counted many times. The V and J genes are TRBV7-9 and TRBJ2-1; possible D gene TRBD2, 5 bases. V was trimmed by 1 base and J by 10 bases, leaving 8 bases between them. CDR3 length: 12 amino acids. Germline-derived CDR1 and CDR2 are SEHNR and FQNEAQ (reference sequence). The chain's CDR3 is CASSLVGVEQFF. For the CDR3, the DNA is TGTGCCAGCAGCTTAGTCGGGGTAGAGCAGTTCTTC. Drawing the rest from reference TRBV7-9 and TRBJ2-1, the complete variable domain is DTGVSQNPRHKITKRGQNVTFRCDPISEHNRLYWYRQTLGQGPEFLTYFQNEAQLEKSRLLSDRFSAERPKGSFSTLEIQRTEQGDSAMYLCASSLVGVEQFFGPGTRLTVL.

Concerning this clonotype: This may be a read error: a much more frequent sequence differs by one nucleotide. The CDR3 loop is CASSSGGGPTGTQYF. The CDR3 DNA is TGTGCCAGCAGCTCTGGGGGGGGGCCGACAGGTACGCAGTATTTT. This rearrangement joins TRBV11-3 to TRBJ2-3; possibly TRBD2 for D (7 bases). Per the germline V gene, CDR1 is SGHNT and CDR2 is YENEEA. This CDR3 has 15 residues.

This clonotype has at least ten counts. The chain couples TRBV10-3 to TRBJ1-6, with D unresolved. V lost 10 bases, J lost 0 bases, and 16 bases lay in between. Germline assignment: CDR1 ENHRY and CDR2 SYGVKD. There are 16 residues in the CDR3. CDR3 coding DNA: TGTGCCACCACGGATGGAGCTACCTCCTATAATTCACCCCTCCACTTT. Protein product: CATTDGATSYNSPLHF.

Notes on this clonotype: It may be a read error: a sequence one base away is much more abundant. V usage is TRBV4-3 and J usage is TRBJ1-2; tentatively, D is TRBD1 (6 bases). In germline, CDR1 is LGHNA, CDR2 YSLEER. The CDR3 runs 14 residues. DNA of the CDR3: TGCGCCAGCAGCCAAGATGGACAGAACTATGACTACACCTTC. Translating it yields CASSQDGQNYDYTF.

The chain couples TRBV30 to TRBJ2-7; 9 bases match TRBD1. The end of the DNA fits TRBJ2-5 better, so the J call may be wrong. This CDR3 contains 14 residues. CDR1 and CDR2 (germline): GTSNPN, SVGIG (reference sequence). As DNA, the CDR3 is TGTGCCTGGACCCTAGGTGGGACAGGGGAGACCCAGTACTTC. This encodes CAWTLGGTGETQYF.

The J gene is TRBJ2-5, the V gene TRBV7-2; TRBD2 might be the D (6 bases). The CDR3 runs 15 residues. The V end lost 2 bases, the J end lost 2 bases, and 12 bases lay between the germline ends. The germline gives CDR1 SGHTA, CDR2 FQGNSA. CDR3 residues: CASSLWYAGQETQYF. The CDR3 DNA follows: TGTGCCAGCAGCTTATGGTATGCGGGGCAAGAGACCCAGTACTTC.

This clonotype has only a few counts. V gene TRBV7-2 combines with J gene TRBJ1-1; D possibly corresponds to TRBD1 (5 bases). The CDR3 consists of 14 residues. V was trimmed by 3 bases and J by 4 bases, leaving 12 bases between them. Germline-derived CDR1 and CDR2 are SGHTA and FQGNSA. This CDR3 reads CTSSLVEGVTEAFF. The CDR3 DNA is TGTACCAGCAGCTTGGTGGAAGGGGTCACTGAAGCTTTCTTT.

The CDR3, as DNA: TGCAGTGCTGGCCATAGCACTGAAGCTTTCTTT. It encodes CSAGHSTEAFF. The chain is built from TRBV20-1 and TRBJ1-1, with no clear D. Trimming took 5 bases from V and 4 from J, leaving 8 bases between them. The length of the CDR3 is 11 residues. Germline V gives CDR1 DFQATT, CDR2 SNEGSKA (reference sequence).

The rearrangement links TRBV6-5 to TRBJ2-4, with D possibly matching TRBD2 (6 bases). The CDR3 is 13 amino acids. The germline gives CDR1 MNHEY, CDR2 SVGAGI. The V and J ends lost 8 bases and 1 base respectively, with 9 bases between them. For the CDR3, the DNA is TGTGCCAGCCGGAGGGATGCCAAAAACATTCAGTACTTC. Translating gives CASRRDAKNIQYF.

The sample holds many counts of this clonotype. The chain is built from TRBV5-6 and TRBJ2-3; D perhaps matches TRBD2 (6 bases). From germline, CDR1 is SGHDT and CDR2 YYEEEE. The CDR3 loop spans 18 amino acids. V was pared by 0 bases and J by 3 bases, with 20 bases between. The CDR3 loop reads CASSLDGSQGGMTDTQYF. CDR3 coding DNA: TGTGCCAGCAGCTTGGATGGGTCCCAGGGAGGAATGACAGATACGCAGTATTTT.

Concerning this clonotype itself: This may be a read error, as it is one base from a much larger clone. This chain uses TRBV25-1 with TRBJ1-6; D gene ambiguous. Trimming removed 6 bases at V and 1 base at J, with 7 bases between. The germline V gene has CDR1 MGHDK and CDR2 SYGVNS. This CDR3 spans 14 amino acids. The chain's CDR3 is CASSEESYNSPLHF. As DNA, the CDR3 is TGTGCCAGCAGCGAGGAATCCTATAATTCACCCCTCCACTTT.

This clonotype was detected ten times or more. Here the CDR3 reads CASSLELAGSYNEQFF. CDR3 in DNA: TGTGCCAGCAGCTTAGAGCTAGCGGGCTCTTACAATGAGCAGTTCTTC. The chain employs TRBV7-6 and TRBJ2-1, with TRBD2 matching 8 bases. This CDR3 comprises 16 residues. The V gene's germline CDR1 is SGHVS and CDR2 FNYEAQ. V trimming: 1 base; J trimming: 4 bases; junction bases outside the gene matches: 6.

This clonotype has at least ten counts. This rearrangement joins TRBV5-1 to TRBJ2-1; 8 bases agree with TRBD2. This CDR3 comprises 19 residues. Germline V gene sequence: CDR1 SGHRS, CDR2 YFSETQ. Trimming removed 0 bases from V and 0 bases from J; junction bases left unmatched: 11. The CDR3 nucleotides are TGCGCCAGCAGCTTGGCCAGGGGACGAGCGGGGGTCTCCTACAATGAGCAGTTCTTC. It codes for CASSLARGRAGVSYNEQFF.

This clonotype has only a few counts. This sequence joins TRBV10-3 and TRBJ2-1, with D unresolved. V shed 5 bases and J shed 7 bases, with 18 bases lying between them. This CDR3 is 15 amino acids long. The germline gives CDR1 ENHRY, CDR2 SYGVKD. The CDR3 loop reads CAISSRTTDGNEQFF. The CDR3 bases are TGTGCCATCAGTTCCCGGACGACGGATGGGAATGAGCAGTTCTTC.

The chain couples TRBV5-1 to TRBJ2-5, with 7 bases lining up with TRBD2. V dropped 4 bases and J dropped 11; count of bases not matched to a gene: 20. This CDR3 contains 16 residues. Germline CDR1 reads SGHRS; CDR2 reads YFSETQ. Here the CDR3 DNA reads TGCGCCAGCAGCCCACTCGGACTAGGCCCTTTCAATGAGCAGTACTTC. Protein sequence: CASSPLGLGPFNEQYF.

This chain links TRBV20-1 with TRBJ2-3; D may be TRBD1 (5 bases). There are 12 residues in the CDR3. CDR1 DFQATT and CDR2 SNEGSKA come from the germline V gene (reference sequence). V lost 0 bases and J lost 6, with 7 bases in between. CDR3 sequence: CSAREGHDTQYF. CDR3 in DNA: TGCAGTGCTAGAGAAGGACACGATACGCAGTATTTT.

This clonotype was counted between two and nine times. The chain recombines TRBV5-1 with TRBJ1-2; the D gene is possibly TRBD1 (5 bases). Germline V gene lookup returns CDR1 SGHRS and CDR2 YFSETQ. The CDR3 consists of 15 residues. Trimming stripped 2 bases from V and 5 bases from J, with 16 bases between. The CDR3 DNA reads TGCGCCAGCAGCTTTGACACAGGAGGAATTTATGGCTACACCTTC. Its translation is CASSFDTGGIYGYTF.

The rearrangement joins TRBV6-5 to TRBJ2-1; D is unresolved. CDR1 and CDR2 from the germline V gene are MNHEY and SVGAGI. This CDR3 comprises 15 residues. V lost 2 bases and J 8 bases, leaving 16 bases between the germline ends. CDR3 bases: TGTGCCAGCAGTTACGGGCTAGGTGGGATCGATGAGCAGTTCTTC. It specifies CASSYGLGGIDEQFF.

As concerns this clonotype: A much bigger clone sits one base away, suggesting this may be a read error. The chain links TRBV20-1 to TRBJ1-2; no definite D call. Germline CDR1 is DFQATT and CDR2 is SNEGSKA (reference sequence). V shed 6 bases and J shed 11 bases, with 25 bases lying between them. The CDR3 is made up of 14 amino acids. In DNA, the CDR3 is TGCAGTGCGCAATCAAAGGGCCGCCGATGGAGGTACACCTTC. Amino acids: CSAQSKGRRWRYTF.

Ten or more counts support this clonotype. The rearrangement uses TRBV27 and TRBJ2-1; 7 nucleotides align to TRBD1. V shed 2 bases, J shed 8 bases, and the junction held 9 bases outside the gene matches. This CDR3 contains 15 residues. The germline gives CDR1 MNHEY, CDR2 SMNVEV (reference sequence). CDR3 DNA: TGTGCCAGCAGTTTAAGGGGGCAGGGTAGGTATGAGCAGTTCTTC. Translation: CASSLRGQGRYEQFF.

This clonotype came up a few times. The chain employs TRBV29-1 and TRBJ2-1, with TRBD1 identical over 9 bases. Germline values: CDR1 SQVTM, CDR2 ANQGSEA. The CDR3 covers 13 residues. J was trimmed by 5 bases and V by 5 bases; bases with no gene match: 4. As DNA, the CDR3 is TGCAGCGTTCGACAGGGGGGGGACAATGAGCAGTTCTTC. It translates to CSVRQGGDNEQFF.

V gene TRBV6-6 combines with J gene TRBJ2-5; the match to TRBD2 covers 9 bases. The V and J ends lost 0 bases and 4 bases, in that order; junction bases with no gene match: 6. The CDR3 spans 16 residues. Germline V gives CDR1 MNHNY, CDR2 SVGAGI (reference sequence). The chain's CDR3 is CASSYSSGGPRETQYF. The CDR3 DNA reads TGTGCCAGCAGTTACTCAAGCGGGGGGCCCAGAGAGACCCAGTACTTC.